The sequence of this TCR beta chain was determined in a study of T cells after yellow fever vaccination. This clonotype showed up many times. Antigen specificity is unknown. MiXCR, run by TCRdb on the 5' RACE reads, gives a single entry per CDR3 protein. Of hundreds of thousands of distinct CDR3 sequences in the sample, less than 4.5% were seen once. The germline V gene has CDR1 SGHRS and CDR2 YFSETQ. The CDR3 extends over 15 amino acids. V gave up 0 bases and J gave up 6 bases; unmatched junction bases: 8. The study, taken as a whole, reports: Though weaker, the secondary response peaked faster, on day 5 versus 15. In FACS-sorted repertoires, abundant clonotypes from the bulk population could appear as contaminants. Boosting was followed by the reappearance of most primary-vaccination clones (roughly 95% CD4, 70% to 90% CD8).

The receptor was isolated from a man between 18 and 35 years old who received the YFV17D yellow fever vaccine. The chain employs TRBV5-1 and TRBJ1-2, with 7 bases aligning to TRBD1. This specimen consisted of PBMCs, obtained on the day of the yellow fever booster vaccination. This CDR3 reads CASSLDPGGVNGYTF. CDR3 sequence (DNA): TGCGCCAGCAGCTTGGACCCAGGGGGAGTGAATGGCTACACCTTC.